Sequencing of this T cell receptor beta chain was carried out in a study of blood T cell repertoires in COVID-19. About the research overall: Specimens from acute and convalescent COVID-19 originated in the United States, Italy and Spain. Sources were T cells, B-cell-depleted T cells, or PBMCs; the material itself was cDNA or gDNA.

In the study's own analysis: Reference gene primer amplification yielded estimated nucleated cell counts. Sequencing used immunoSEQ multiplex PCR; TCRdb keeps in-frame clones, though not all of them. V and J calls and clone size come straight from that table; D and trimming were deduced from the DNA. Among around 130,000 clones listed, roughly 82% were seen once. V shed 6 bases, J shed 1 base, and the junction held 1 base outside the gene matches. The germline CDR1 and CDR2 sequences are MGHDK and SYGVNS. The CDR3 totals 14 residues. The chain uses TRBV25-1 and TRBJ2-2; 8 bases are a match to TRBD1. This TCR was recovered from a human donor in a cohort sampled during active COVID-19. The sample taken for sequencing was peripheral blood. CDR3 sequence reads: CASRGTGNTGELFF. The CDR3 DNA reads TGTGCCAGCAGAGGGACAGGGAACACCGGGGAGCTGTTTTTT.